The present entry profiles one T cell receptor beta chain with its context. The specificity of this receptor is unknown. The sample holds no much larger clone one base away, and base qualities are not on file. Participants in the prospective study were enrolled through a virtual design, were aged about 18 to 89 years, and lived in some 24 United States geographic areas. Cohort assignment in the prospective study relied on participant-reported clinical history from a screening survey and a study questionnaire. Recovered participants in ImmuneRACE Cohort 3 were defined by two consecutive negative NP/OP PCR tests, clearance by a healthcare professional, or resolution of symptoms. In the prospective study, whole blood, serum and a nasopharyngeal or oropharyngeal swab were collected from each participant by mobile phlebotomists. Additional blood draws and questionnaires over a roughly two-month period could optionally be provided by prospective study participants. Before DNA extraction, blood samples from the prospective study were shipped at room temperature or frozen.

The sample originates from a study of blood T cell repertoires in COVID-19 (dated by TCRdb to 2018 to 2021). Study-wide context: Samples covering the acute and convalescent phases of COVID-19 were provided by collaborators in the United States, Italy and Spain. The prospective study material was composed of cDNA or gDNA derived from T cells, B-cell-depleted T cells, or PBMCs. Subjects who had been exposed to COVID-19, were actively infected with it, or had recovered from it provided the deeply sampled blood TCRbeta repertoires that made up the dataset. A freely available public database, intended as a resource for researchers studying the immune response to SARS-CoV-2, is where the repertoires were released. The samples were drawn from the first 160 participants of the ongoing ImmuneRACE study and from roughly 1,300 subjects provided by 6 global collaborators. Nearly every sample came with metadata listing a de-identified subject ID, COVID-19 status, age in years and sex. Where available, HLA class I and class II types were obtained from metadata supplied by the sample provider rather than from assay-based typing. General findings and caveats noted by the study authors: The quantity of clinical and demographic metadata differed by source and by participant and was supplied without curation.

Compared with germline, V lacks 1 base and J lacks 5 bases; bases without a gene match: 7. Reading from cysteine to phenylalanine, the CDR3 counts 15 amino acids. Only the CDR3 DNA stays, 45 bases, in frame from base 1. The germline V gene (reference sequence) provides CDR1 LNHDA and CDR2 SQIVND. TCRbeta CDR3 regions were amplified from genomic DNA by means of the immunoSEQ Assay, a bias-controlled multiplex PCR. The source study handled its data this way. The number of nucleated cells in each sample was estimated by amplification of reference gene primers within the assay. To quantify the absolute abundance of each unique TCRbeta CDR3 rearrangement, sequence reads were collapsed and filtered. For each sample, productive Simpson clonality was calculated by taking the square root of Simpson's diversity index across productive rearrangements. TCRdb took over this immuneACCESS table, retaining in-frame rearrangements with V and J assigned. Such tables are incomplete; in checked studies, under half of the missing clones stem from an unresolved V gene, and the remainder is unexplained. V and J calls and clone size follow that table, whereas D and trimming were derived from the DNA. The sample table shows approximately 190,000 clones, and around 82% are seen once. The biggest ten clones account for around 7% of the sample.

Sequenced sample: PBMCs or T cells enriched from blood (not recorded which). The sequence was collected from a man in his forties who had recovered from COVID-19. Recombination connected TRBV19 to TRBJ1-1; TRBD1 fits 7 bases in the junction. The nucleotide sequence reads TGTGCCAGTAGTATAGTGCGAGGGGGCGATACTGAAGCTTTCTTT. Its protein is CASSIVRGGDTEAFF.